This entry is about one T cell receptor beta chain. The data were taken from a study of monozygotic twins with cystic fibrosis. This CDR3 contains 17 residues. V dropped 2 bases and J dropped 0 bases, with 15 bases sitting between them. Looked up from germline, CDR1 is SGHDT and CDR2 is YYEEEE. This table comes from immunoSEQ multiplex PCR, and its TCRdb copy is limited to in-frame clones, with some not included. The sample yields some 35,000 clones, approximately 72% seen once. The receptor was derived from a girl between 10 and 17 years old with cystic fibrosis. The chain joins TRBV5-6 to TRBJ2-1, with D possibly being TRBD1 (6 bases). Specimen: blood. In DNA, the CDR3 is TGTGCCAGCAGCTTCGATCGGGACACAAGCTCCTACAATGAGCAGTTCTTC. Translation: CASSFDRDTSSYNEQFF.